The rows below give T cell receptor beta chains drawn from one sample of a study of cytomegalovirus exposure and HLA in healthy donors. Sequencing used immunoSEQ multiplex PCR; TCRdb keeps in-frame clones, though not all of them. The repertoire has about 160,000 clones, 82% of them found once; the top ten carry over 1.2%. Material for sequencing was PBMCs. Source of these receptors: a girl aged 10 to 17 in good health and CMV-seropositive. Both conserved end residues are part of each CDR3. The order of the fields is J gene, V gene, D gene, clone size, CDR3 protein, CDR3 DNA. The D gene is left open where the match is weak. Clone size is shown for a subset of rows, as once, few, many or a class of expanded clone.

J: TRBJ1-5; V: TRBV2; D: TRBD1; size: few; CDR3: CASRTDRAPQHF; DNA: TGTGCCAGCAGGACGGACAGGGCGCCCCAGCATTTT
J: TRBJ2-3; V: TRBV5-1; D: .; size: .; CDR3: CASDSGGLTDTQYF; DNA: TGCGCCAGCGACTCCGGGGGTTTGACAGATACGCAGTATTTT
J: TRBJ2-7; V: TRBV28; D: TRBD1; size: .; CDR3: CASSQDPGTGYEQYF; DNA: TGTGCCAGCAGTCAAGACCCGGGGACAGGCTACGAGCAGTACTTC
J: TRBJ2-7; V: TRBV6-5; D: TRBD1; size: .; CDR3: CASRLRDRGLYEQYF; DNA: TGTGCCAGCAGACTCCGGGACAGGGGGCTCTACGAGCAGTACTTC
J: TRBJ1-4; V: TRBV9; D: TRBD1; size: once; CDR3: CASSTPTGANEKLFF; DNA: TGTGCCAGCAGCACCCCGACAGGGGCTAATGAAAAACTGTTTTTT
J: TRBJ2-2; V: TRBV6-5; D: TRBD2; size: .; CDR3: CASQLAGGGTGELFF; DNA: TGTGCCAGCCAACTAGCGGGAGGAGGTACCGGGGAGCTGTTTTTT
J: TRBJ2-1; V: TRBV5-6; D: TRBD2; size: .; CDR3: CASSLGRSGLRTYNEQFF; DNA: TGTGCCAGCAGCTTGGGACGGTCGGGACTACGGACCTACAATGAGCAGTTCTTC
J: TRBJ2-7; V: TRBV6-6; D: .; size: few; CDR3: CASSRGQSYEQYF; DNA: TGTGCCAGCAGCCGGGGACAATCCTACGAGCAGTACTTC
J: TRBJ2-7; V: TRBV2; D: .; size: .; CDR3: CASSEETGTAYEQYF; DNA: TGTGCCAGCAGTGAAGAGACAGGGACTGCCTACGAGCAGTACTTC
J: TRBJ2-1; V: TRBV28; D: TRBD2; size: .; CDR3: CASSSRTSGSLIYNEQFF; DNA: TGTGCCAGCAGTTCAAGGACTAGCGGGAGTTTAATCTACAATGAGCAGTTCTTC
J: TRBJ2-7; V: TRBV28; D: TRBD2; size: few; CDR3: CASSLTGEGFYEQYF; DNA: TGTGCCAGCAGTTTAACCGGGGAGGGTTTCTACGAGCAGTACTTC
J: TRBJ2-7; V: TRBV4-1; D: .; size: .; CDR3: CASSPNNRGGIYEQYF; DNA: TGCGCCAGCAGCCCCAACAACAGGGGGGGGATCTACGAGCAGTACTTC
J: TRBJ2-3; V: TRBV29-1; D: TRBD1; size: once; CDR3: CSVEGTGGITDTQYF; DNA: TGCAGCGTTGAGGGAACAGGGGGCATTACAGATACGCAGTATTTT
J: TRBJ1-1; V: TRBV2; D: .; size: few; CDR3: CASSGGRVMNTEAFF; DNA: TGTGCCAGCAGTGGGGGGAGGGTCATGAACACTGAAGCTTTCTTT
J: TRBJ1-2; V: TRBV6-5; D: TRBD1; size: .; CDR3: CASRRGQGGYGYTF; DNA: TGTGCCAGCAGACGGGGACAGGGAGGCTATGGCTACACCTTC
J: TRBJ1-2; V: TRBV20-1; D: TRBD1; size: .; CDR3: CSAPGQGSYTF; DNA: TGCAGTGCACCCGGACAGGGTTCCTACACCTTC
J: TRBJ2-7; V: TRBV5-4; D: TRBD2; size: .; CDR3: CASSRGGAQTLYEQYF; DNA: TGTGCCAGCAGCCGGGGGGGGGCTCAGACCTTATACGAGCAGTACTTC
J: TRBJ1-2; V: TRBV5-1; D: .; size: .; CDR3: CASSLAVRQGTNYGYTF; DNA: TGCGCCAGCAGCTTGGCGGTCAGGCAGGGGACTAACTATGGCTACACCTTC
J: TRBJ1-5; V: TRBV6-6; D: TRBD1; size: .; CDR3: CASSTGGPSNQPQHF; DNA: TGTGCCAGCAGTACAGGGGGCCCTAGCAATCAGCCCCAGCATTTT
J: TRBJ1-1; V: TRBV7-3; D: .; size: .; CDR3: CASSPGRELTEAFF; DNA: TGTGCCAGCAGCCCAGGCAGGGAACTCACTGAAGCTTTCTTT
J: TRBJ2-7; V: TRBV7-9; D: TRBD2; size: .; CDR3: CASSSGTRIYEQYF; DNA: TGTGCCAGCAGCTCCGGGACTAGGATCTACGAGCAGTACTTC
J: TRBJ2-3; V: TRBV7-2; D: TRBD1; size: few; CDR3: CASTQRGPGDTQYF; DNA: TGTGCCAGCACCCAGAGGGGGCCGGGAGATACGCAGTATTTT
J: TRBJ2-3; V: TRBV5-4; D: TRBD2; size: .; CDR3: CASSLVFREGQDTQYF; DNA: TGTGCCAGCAGCTTGGTTTTTCGGGAGGGCCAAGATACGCAGTATTTT
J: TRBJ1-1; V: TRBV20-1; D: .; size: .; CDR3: CSARSNTEAFF; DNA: TGCAGTGCTAGGTCTAACACTGAAGCTTTCTTT
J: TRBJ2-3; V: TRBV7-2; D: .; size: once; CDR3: CASSLRGLSTDTQYF; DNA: TGTGCCAGCAGCTTGCGGGGGCTGAGCACAGATACGCAGTATTTT
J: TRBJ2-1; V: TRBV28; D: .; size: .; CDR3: CASSFRGGQRGGSYNEQFF; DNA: TGTGCCAGCAGTTTCCGGGGGGGACAGCGGGGAGGGTCCTACAATGAGCAGTTCTTC
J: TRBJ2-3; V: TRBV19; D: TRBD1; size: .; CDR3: CASSLRQGVWTDTQYF; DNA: TGTGCCAGTAGTCTCAGACAGGGGGTTTGGACAGATACGCAGTATTTT
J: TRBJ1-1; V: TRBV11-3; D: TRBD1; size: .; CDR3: CASSLEGTDTEAFF; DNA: TGTGCCAGCAGCTTAGAGGGGACAGACACTGAAGCTTTCTTT
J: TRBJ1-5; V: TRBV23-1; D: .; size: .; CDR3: CASSQSQQGENPNSDQPQHF; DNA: TGCGCCAGCAGTCAATCCCAACAGGGTGAAAATCCCAATAGTGATCAGCCCCAGCATTTT
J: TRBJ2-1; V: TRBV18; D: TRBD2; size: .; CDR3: CASSPMSSGPYNEQFF; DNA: TGTGCCAGCTCACCAATGTCTAGCGGGCCCTACAATGAGCAGTTCTTC
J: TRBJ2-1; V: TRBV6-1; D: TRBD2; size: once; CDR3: CASSGRGARDNEQFF; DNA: TGTGCCAGCAGTGGGCGGGGGGCCCGCGACAATGAGCAGTTCTTC
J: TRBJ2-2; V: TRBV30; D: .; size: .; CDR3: CAWSVGHINPTGELFF; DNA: TGTGCCTGGAGTGTTGGGCATATAAACCCCACCGGGGAGCTGTTTTTT
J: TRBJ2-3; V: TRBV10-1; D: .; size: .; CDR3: CASSKAGLGWDRDTQYF; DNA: TGCGCCAGCAGCAAAGCGGGTCTTGGTTGGGACAGAGATACGCAGTATTTT
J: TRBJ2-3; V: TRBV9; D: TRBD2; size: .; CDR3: CASSALAGGGDTQYF; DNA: TGTGCCAGCAGCGCCCTAGCGGGGGGGGGAGATACGCAGTATTTT
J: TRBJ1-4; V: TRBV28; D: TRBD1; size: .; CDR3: CASSIVGTGVEKLFF; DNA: TGTGCCAGCAGTATAGTCGGGACAGGGGTGGAAAAACTGTTTTTT
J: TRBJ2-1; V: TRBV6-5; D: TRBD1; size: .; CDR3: CASSLQGAGNEQFF; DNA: TGTGCCAGCAGCCTTCAGGGGGCGGGCAATGAGCAGTTCTTC
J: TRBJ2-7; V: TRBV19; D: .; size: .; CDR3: CASSTTPPGFFHEQYF; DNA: TGTGCCAGTAGTACCACGCCTCCGGGGTTCTTCCACGAGCAGTACTTC
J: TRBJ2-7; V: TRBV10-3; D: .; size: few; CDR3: CAISESLESSYEQYF; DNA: TGTGCCATCAGTGAGAGCTTGGAGAGCTCCTACGAGCAGTACTTC
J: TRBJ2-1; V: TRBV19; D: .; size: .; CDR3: CASSLEGANYNEQFF; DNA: TGTGCCAGTAGTCTAGAGGGAGCGAACTACAATGAGCAGTTCTTC
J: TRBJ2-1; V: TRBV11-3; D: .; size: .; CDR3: CASSLGDYTYNEQFF; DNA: TGTGCCAGCAGCTTAGGTGACTACACCTACAATGAGCAGTTCTTC
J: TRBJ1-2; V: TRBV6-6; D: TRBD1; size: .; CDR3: CASSYKPGQGFFGYTF; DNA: TGTGCCAGCAGTTACAAGCCGGGACAGGGTTTTTTTGGCTACACCTTC
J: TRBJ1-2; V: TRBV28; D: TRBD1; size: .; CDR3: CASSLLGGQGEWDGYTF; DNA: TGTGCCAGCAGTTTATTGGGGGGACAGGGGGAATGGGATGGCTACACCTTC
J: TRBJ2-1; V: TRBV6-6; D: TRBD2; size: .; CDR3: CASRGLAGISYNEQFF; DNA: TGTGCCAGCAGAGGGCTAGCGGGAATCTCCTACAATGAGCAGTTCTTC
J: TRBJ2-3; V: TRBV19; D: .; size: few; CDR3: CASSGLRDTQYF; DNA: TGTGCCAGTAGTGGACTTCGCGATACGCAGTATTTT
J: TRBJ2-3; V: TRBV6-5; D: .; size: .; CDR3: CASSYKGVDTDTQYF; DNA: TGTGCCAGCAGTTACAAAGGGGTGGACACAGATACGCAGTATTTT
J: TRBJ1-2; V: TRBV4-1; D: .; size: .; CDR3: CASSQAAITGLVGYTF; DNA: TGCGCCAGCAGCCAGGCGGCGATCACAGGGTTGGTAGGCTACACCTTC
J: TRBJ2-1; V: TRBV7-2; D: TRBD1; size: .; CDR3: CASSRTGSYNEQFF; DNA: TGTGCCAGCAGCAGGACAGGGTCCTACAATGAGCAGTTCTTC
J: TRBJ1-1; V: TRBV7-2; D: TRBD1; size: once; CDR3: CASSWHGQGAEAFF; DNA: TGTGCCAGCAGCTGGCACGGACAGGGGGCTGAAGCTTTCTTT
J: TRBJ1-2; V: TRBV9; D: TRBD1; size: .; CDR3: CASSTGGQGYGYTF; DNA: TGTGCCAGCAGCACCGGGGGACAGGGCTATGGCTACACCTTC
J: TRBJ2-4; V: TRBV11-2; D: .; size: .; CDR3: CASSTHTAGTLAKNIQYF; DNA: TGTGCCAGCAGCACCCACACGGCGGGGACCTTAGCCAAAAACATTCAGTACTTC
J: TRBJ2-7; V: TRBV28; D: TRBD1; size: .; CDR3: CASRQTVGQGAYEQYF; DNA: TGTGCCAGCCGTCAGACCGTCGGACAGGGCGCCTACGAGCAGTACTTC
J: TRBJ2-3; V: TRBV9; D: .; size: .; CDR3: CASSAGAGQRTDTQYF; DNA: TGTGCCAGCAGCGCCGGAGCCGGACAACGCACAGATACGCAGTATTTT
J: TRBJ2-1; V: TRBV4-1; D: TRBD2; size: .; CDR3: CASSLRTSDYNEQFF; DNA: TGCGCCAGCAGCCTGCGGACTAGCGACTACAATGAGCAGTTCTTC
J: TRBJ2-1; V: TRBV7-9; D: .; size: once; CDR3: CASSLVASDDEQFF; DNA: TGTGCCAGCAGCTTAGTGGCTAGCGATGATGAGCAGTTCTTC
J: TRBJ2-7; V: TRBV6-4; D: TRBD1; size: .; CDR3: CASNQYISGQGVINEQYF; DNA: TGTGCCAGCAATCAATATATATCGGGACAGGGAGTTATCAACGAGCAGTACTTC
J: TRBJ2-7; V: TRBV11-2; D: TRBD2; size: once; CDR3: CASSRLAGGWEQYF; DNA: TGTGCCAGCAGCCGGCTAGCGGGAGGATGGGAGCAGTACTTC
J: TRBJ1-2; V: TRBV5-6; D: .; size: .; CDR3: CASSRYPANYGYTF; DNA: TGTGCCAGCAGCCGGTACCCGGCTAACTATGGCTACACCTTC
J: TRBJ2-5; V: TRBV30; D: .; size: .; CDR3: CAWSVGREETQYF; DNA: TGTGCCTGGAGTGTAGGTCGGGAAGAGACCCAGTACTTC
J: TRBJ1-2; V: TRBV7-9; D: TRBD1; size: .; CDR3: CASSVKGRTGGFNYGYTF; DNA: TGTGCCAGCAGCGTGAAGGGGAGGACAGGGGGCTTCAACTATGGCTACACCTTC
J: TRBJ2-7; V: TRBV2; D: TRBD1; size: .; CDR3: CASRTSTGAEQYF; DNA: TGTGCCAGCAGGACCTCGACAGGGGCGGAGCAGTACTTC